What follows are 19 T cell receptor beta chains derived from one specimen sequenced in a study of blood T cell repertoires in COVID-19. Produced via immunoSEQ multiplex PCR; TCRdb's table is partial and in-frame only. The sample carries 380,000 or so clones, roughly 77% recorded once. Sequenced material: peripheral blood. The receptors were gathered from a human donor with acute or convalescent COVID-19. The donor label of this sample is uncertain.

The CDR3, as DNA: TGTGCCACCAGTGTCGGAGATACGCAGTATTTT. Its protein product is CATSVGDTQYF. V is TRBV24-1 and J is TRBJ2-3; D is uncertain. Germline loops: CDR1 KGHDR, CDR2 SFDVKD. The V end lost 5 bases, the J end lost 5 bases, and 4 bases lay between the germline ends. The CDR3 loop spans 11 amino acids.

The chain is built from TRBV20-1 and TRBJ1-1; weak D call: TRBD1 (5 bases). The V end lost 5 bases, the J end lost 8 bases, and 12 bases lay between the germline ends. The CDR3 contains 11 residues. Per the germline V gene, CDR1 is DFQATT and CDR2 is SNEGSKA (reference sequence). The CDR3 loop reads CSAPTRQEAFF. The CDR3 region has the DNA TGCAGTGCTCCAACCCGACAGGAAGCTTTCTTT.

The CDR3 region has the DNA TGTGCCAGCTCACTCGGACAGTTGGGGAACTATGGCTACACCTTC. Protein sequence: CASSLGQLGNYGYTF. The rearrangement uses TRBV18 and TRBJ1-2; tentative D call: TRBD1 (6 bases). Trimming took 4 bases from V and 2 from J, leaving 14 bases between them. The CDR3 contains 15 residues. Per germline, CDR1 KGHSH and CDR2 LQKENI. The variable domain in full, completed from reference TRBV18 and TRBJ1-2, reads NAGVMQNPRHLVRRRGQEARLRCSPMKGHSHVYWYRQLPEEGLKFMVYLQKENIIDESGMPKERFSAEFPKEGPSILRIQQVVRGDSAAYFCASSLGQLGNYGYTFGSGTRLTVV.

This clone was picked up one time. The chain carries TRBV4-1 and TRBJ2-2, with TRBD1 matching over 8 bases. Unmatched junction bases numbered 7, after V lost 4 bases and J lost 6 bases. The CDR3 is made up of 15 amino acids. In germline, CDR1 is MGHRA, CDR2 YSYEKL. The chain's CDR3 is CASSLLTGDPGELFF. The CDR3 coding sequence is TGCGCCAGCAGCCTCCTGACAGGGGACCCCGGGGAGCTGTTTTTT.

The rearrangement links TRBV10-3 to TRBJ1-1; D may be TRBD1 (5 bases). Trimming removed 6 bases from V and 8 bases from J, with 19 bases in between. CDR1 ENHRY and CDR2 SYGVKD come from the germline V gene. The CDR3 totals 14 residues. The CDR3 bases are TGTGCCATCAGAGGACGGGGGAACGGGGCGGAAGCTTTCTTT. Residues: CAIRGRGNGAEAFF.

The rearrangement links TRBV4-1 to TRBJ2-7; weak D call: TRBD2 (6 bases). The CDR3 has 17 amino acids. Germline CDR1 MGHRA, CDR2 YSYEKL. The germline V and J ends were trimmed by 0 bases and 0 bases, with 15 bases remaining between them. CDR3 amino acids: CASSQERLEAISYEQYF. DNA for the CDR3: TGCGCCAGCAGCCAAGAGAGACTAGAGGCAATCTCCTACGAGCAGTACTTC.

V gene TRBV30 combines with J gene TRBJ2-1; TRBD2 matches 10 bases. The V and J ends lost 3 bases and 15 bases, in that order; junction bases with no gene match: 17. Per germline, CDR1 GTSNPN and CDR2 SVGIG (reference sequence). This CDR3 is built from 15 residues. The CDR3 nucleotides are TGTGCCTGGAGGACTATAGCGGGAGGAATCGATCCGATGTTCTTC. This encodes CAWRTIAGGIDPMFF.

The chain recombines TRBV18 with TRBJ2-3, with a possible D match to TRBD2 (5 bases). CDR1 and CDR2 from the germline V gene are KGHSH and LQKENI. The CDR3 is 15 residues long. V was clipped by 3 bases and J by 4 bases, with 14 bases between them. The CDR3 DNA follows: TGTGCCAGCTCACCCCTCGAGGGAGTAGCAGATACGCAGTATTTT. As protein: CASSPLEGVADTQYF.

The chain couples TRBV2 to TRBJ1-5, with D possibly TRBD1 on 6 matching bases. The CDR3 is made up of 17 amino acids. The V gene lost 6 bases and the J gene lost 5 bases, with 23 bases spanning the gap. CDR1 and CDR2 (germline): SNHLY, FYNNEI. The CDR3 here is CASRGQFTPGWDQPQHF. The CDR3 coding sequence is TGTGCCAGCAGAGGACAGTTCACCCCCGGTTGGGATCAGCCCCAGCATTTT.

The chain has TRBV7-7 and TRBJ2-5; 9 bases are a match to TRBD2. This CDR3 has 17 residues. Looked up from germline, CDR1 is SSHAT and CDR2 is FNYEAQ (reference sequence). V lost 4 bases, J lost 1 base, and 10 bases stayed unmatched. The CDR3 DNA reads as TGTGCCAGCAGCTACATCGGGGGAGCGGGGGGCCAAGAGACCCAGTACTTC. This encodes CASSYIGGAGGQETQYF.

V usage is TRBV5-4 and J usage is TRBJ2-1; D remains ambiguous. CDR1 and CDR2 from the germline V gene are SGHNT and YYREEE (reference sequence). CDR3 length: 13 residues. Deletions cut 0 bases from V and 10 bases from J, with 11 bases between. DNA for the CDR3: TGTGCCAGCAGCTTGGGGGTTCTGGAGGAGCAGTTCTTC. It encodes CASSLGVLEEQFF.

The chain carries TRBV7-8 and TRBJ1-1, with a weak D call TRBD1 (5 bases). Deletions cut 6 bases from V and 6 bases from J, with 17 bases between. There are 14 residues in the CDR3. CDR1 SGHVS and CDR2 FQNEAQ come from the germline V gene. CDR3 region: CASRYLTELAEAFF. Written as DNA, the CDR3 is TGTGCCAGCAGATACCTGACAGAACTGGCTGAAGCTTTCTTT.

The chain combines TRBV10-3 with TRBJ2-1; 10 nucleotides line up with TRBD1. The CDR3 consists of 15 residues. J gave up 4 bases and V 6 bases, and 6 bases lay outside the gene matches. Germline V CDR1 and CDR2: ENHRY, SYGVKD. CDR3 residues: CAIRERQGAYNEQFF. The CDR3 nucleotides read TGTGCCATCAGGGAGAGACAGGGGGCTTACAATGAGCAGTTCTTC.

This rearrangement joins TRBV15 to TRBJ2-1; no clear D. This CDR3 has 16 amino acids. Germline V gives CDR1 LNHNV, CDR2 YYDKDF (reference sequence). V lost 0 bases and J 0 bases, leaving 9 bases between the germline ends. The CDR3 here is CATSRDEVGSYNEQFF. The CDR3 DNA is TGTGCCACCAGCAGAGATGAGGTTGGCTCCTACAATGAGCAGTTCTTC.

The V gene is TRBV28, the J gene TRBJ2-5; maybe TRBD2 (5 bases). Germline CDR1 is MDHEN and CDR2 is SYDVKM. The CDR3 consists of 15 residues. V gave up 1 base and J gave up 6 bases, with 15 bases separating them. The CDR3 protein is CASSLYRVGRKTQYF. The CDR3 DNA is TGTGCCAGCAGTTTATATAGGGTGGGGAGAAAGACCCAGTACTTC.

DNA for the CDR3: TGTGCCAGCAGAGACAGGGGGACAGGGAGAGAGACCCAGTACTTC. Translation gives CASRDRGTGRETQYF. The chain joins TRBV6-5 to TRBJ2-5, with 9 bases identical to TRBD1. The germline V gene encodes CDR1 MNHEY and CDR2 SVGAGI. V shed 6 bases, J shed 4 bases, and the junction held 9 bases outside the gene matches. CDR3 length: 15 residues.

Worth noting for this clone: A much larger clone differs by one base, so this may be a read error. The identical CDR3 is also encoded by other nucleotide sequences in the sample. The chain has TRBV18 and TRBJ1-2; the match to TRBD1 covers 8 bases. V lost 3 bases, J lost 4 bases, and 1 base stayed unmatched. From germline, CDR1 is KGHSH and CDR2 LQKENI. The CDR3 runs 13 residues. The CDR3 is CASSPDRGYGYTF. Written as DNA, the CDR3 is TGTGCCAGCTCACCTGACAGGGGCTATGGCTACACCTTC.

The chain uses TRBV30 and TRBJ1-5, with 7 bases fitting TRBD1. Losses at the gene ends were 1 base for V and 7 bases for J; bases not matched to a gene: 13. The CDR3 spans 16 residues. CDR1 is GTSNPN and CDR2 is SVGIG in the germline V gene (reference sequence). This CDR3 is CAWSEAGGYGLQPQHF. The DNA of the CDR3 is TGTGCCTGGAGTGAGGCAGGGGGATACGGTTTACAGCCCCAGCATTTT.

Turning to this clone: This same CDR3 is encoded by further DNA sequences in the sample. The chain is built from TRBV30 and TRBJ2-7; TRBD1 is a possible D gene (5 bases). The CDR3 length is 13 residues. The germline gives CDR1 GTSNPN, CDR2 SVGIG (reference sequence). The V and J ends lost 2 bases and 2 bases respectively, with 10 bases between them. In DNA form, the CDR3 reads TGTGCCTGGAGTAAAGGGGAACCCTACGAGCAGTACTTC. Translated: CAWSKGEPYEQYF.